This T cell receptor beta chain was sequenced in a study of vaccination effects on CD4 cells after COVID-19. Turning to the study itself: Each participant was given two doses of one vaccine (BNT162b2 or mRNA-1273).

The CDR3 spans 16 residues. Germline-derived CDR1 and CDR2 are LNHDA and SQIVND (reference sequence). V shed 5 bases and J 3 bases; nucleotides not matched to a gene: 4. Note on this clone: No antigen is known for it.

The ViraFEST assay expanded antigen-specific CD4+ T cells with viral peptide pools before sequencing. Investigators separated out CD4+ T cells once 10 days of culture had passed. SARS-CoV-2 infection was confirmed by PCR in the person between March and December 2020. Assay used: immunoSEQ multiplex PCR; TCRdb lists only in-frame clones, some missing. The sample has about 24,000 clones, approximately 76% seen once. The clonotype originates from a human donor who had a prior SARS-CoV-2 infection. The V and J genes are TRBV19 and TRBJ2-2; 12 bases line up with TRBD2. Material: CD4+ T cells from PBMCs cultured with SARS-CoV-2 spike peptides, obtained before COVID-19 vaccination. CDR3 residues: CASSSSGGADTGELFF. The CDR3 nucleotides are TGTGCCAGTAGTTCTAGCGGGGGGGCCGACACCGGGGAGCTGTTTTTT.